The clone carrying this T cell receptor (beta chain) was seen once. Its antigen is unknown. The data belong to a study of circulating and synovial CD4+ cells in juvenile arthritis. Data came from immunoSEQ multiplex PCR; TCRdb stores just in-frame clones and leaves some out. This sample has 25,000 to 35,000 clones, with over 85% found just once. Overall study results and limits: Shared-clonotype fractions with synovium likely underestimate full repertoire overlap. These blood cells shared more CDR3 sequences with synovium than bulk blood.

The germline V gene has CDR1 SGDLS and CDR2 YYNGEE. The CDR3 is 18 amino acids. Trimming took 4 bases from V and 2 from J; bases not matched to a gene: 16. The source is a human donor with juvenile idiopathic arthritis. The specimen sequenced was CD4+ T cells from blood. This rearrangement joins TRBV9 to TRBJ2-3; 7 bases map to TRBD1. The CDR3 region is CASSPRGAGTVSTDTQYF. CDR3 DNA sequence: TGTGCCAGCAGCCCTCGAGGGGCCGGGACAGTGTCCACAGATACGCAGTATTTT.